Below, 2 T cell receptor beta chains from the same sample are listed, as sequenced in a study of regulatory T cells in long-lasting Graves disease. The time point is: newly diagnosed GD, antithyroid drugs for less than 3 months. Preparation of the TCR library used RNA extracted from PBMCs. Construction of TCR beta libraries relied on iRepertoire HTBI primers and on Arm-PCR targeting CDR3 regions. TCRdb reprocessed the multiplex PCR reads via MiXCR and lists one record per CDR3 protein. The sample has around 460,000 distinct CDR3 sequences; approximately 14% are singletons. These data also formed part of another study, on T cells in Graves' hyperthyroidism and ophthalmopathy.

This sample comprised peripheral blood mononuclear cells (PBMCs), obtained at new diagnosis, from a patient treated with antithyroid drugs. These receptor sequences come from a woman in her forties or fifties with Graves disease.

This clonotype was detected many times. The V gene is TRBV11-2, the J gene TRBJ2-7; TRBD2 aligns across 7 bases. J gave up 0 bases and V 2 bases, and 10 bases lay outside the gene matches. Germline CDR1 is SGHAT and CDR2 is FQNNGV. The CDR3 runs to 17 residues. The CDR3 sequence is CASSLLGLAASSYEQYF. The CDR3 region has the DNA TGTGCCAGCAGCTTACTGGGCCTAGCGGCTAGCTCCTACGAGCAGTACTTC.

Concerning this clonotype: This sequence may be a read error, since a much larger clone differs from it by one base. The chain links TRBV12-3 or TRBV12-4 to TRBJ2-5; D is ambiguous. The CDR3 is 12 amino acids. CDR3 in DNA: TGTGCCAGCAGTTTCTCGGGTGAGACCCAGTGCTTC. Protein sequence: CASSFSGETQCF.